This T cell receptor (beta chain) was profiled in a study of CD8 T cells in Susac syndrome. The overall study: Intravenous immunoglobulin alone or corticosteroids were being given to patients with Susac syndrome at blood draw, unless they were therapy-naive.

A quantity of 0.5 to 1 ug RNA underwent reverse transcription using random hexamers. A single record per CDR3 protein comes from TCRdb applying MiXCR to the immunoSEQ multiplex PCR reads. The sample lists 170,000 or so distinct CDR3 sequences, about 96% seen once, with approximately 0.12% in the top ten. Trimming cost V 0 bases and J 0 bases, with 6 bases left between them. The CDR3 contains 15 residues. The germline V gene encodes CDR1 GTSNPN and CDR2 SVGIG (reference sequence). The receptor's source is a human donor with Susac syndrome. Sequences were obtained from CD4+ T cells from PBMCs. The rearrangement joins TRBV30 to TRBJ2-6, with D hard to call. The CDR3 DNA sequence: TGTGCCTGGAGTGTACCTATCTCTGGGGCCAACGTCCTGACTTTC. This codes for CAWSVPISGANVLTF. Variable domain in full (rest from reference TRBV30 and TRBJ2-6): SQTIHQWPATLVQPVGSPLSLECTVEGTSNPNLYWYRQAAGRGLQLLFYSVGIGQISSEVPQNLSASRPQDRQFILSSKKLLLSDSGFYLCAWSVPISGANVLTFGAGSRLTVL.